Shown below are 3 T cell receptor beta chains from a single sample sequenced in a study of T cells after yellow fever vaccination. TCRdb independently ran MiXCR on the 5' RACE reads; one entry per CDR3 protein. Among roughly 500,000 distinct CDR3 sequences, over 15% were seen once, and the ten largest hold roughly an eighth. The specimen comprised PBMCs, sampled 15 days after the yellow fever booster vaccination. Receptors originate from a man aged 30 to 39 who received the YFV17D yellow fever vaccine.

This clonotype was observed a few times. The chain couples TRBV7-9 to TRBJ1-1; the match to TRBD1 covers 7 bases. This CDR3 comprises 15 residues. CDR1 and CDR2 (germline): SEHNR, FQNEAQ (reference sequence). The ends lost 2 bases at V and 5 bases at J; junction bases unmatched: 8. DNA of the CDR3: TGTGCCAGCAGCTTAACAGACAGGGCTCGGACTGAAGCTTTCTTT. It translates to CASSLTDRARTEAFF.

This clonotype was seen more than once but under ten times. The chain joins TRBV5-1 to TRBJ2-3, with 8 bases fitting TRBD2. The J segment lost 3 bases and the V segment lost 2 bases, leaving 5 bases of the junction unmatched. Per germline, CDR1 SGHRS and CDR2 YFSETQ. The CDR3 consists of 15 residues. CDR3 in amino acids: CASSFGGRNTDTQYF. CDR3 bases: TGCGCCAGCAGCTTTGGCGGGAGGAATACAGATACGCAGTATTTT.

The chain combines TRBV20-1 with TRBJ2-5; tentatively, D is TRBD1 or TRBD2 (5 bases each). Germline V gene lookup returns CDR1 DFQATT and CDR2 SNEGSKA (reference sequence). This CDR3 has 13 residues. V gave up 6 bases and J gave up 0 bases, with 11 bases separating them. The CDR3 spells CSARGPYQETQYF. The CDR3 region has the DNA TGCAGTGCCCGGGGACCCTACCAAGAGACCCAGTACTTC.